This T cell receptor (beta chain) was identified during a study of blood T cell repertoires in COVID-19. The wider study: Specimens from acute and convalescent COVID-19 originated in the United States, Italy and Spain. T cells, B-cell-depleted T cells, or PBMCs supplied cDNA or gDNA.

TCRdb's table, derived via immunoSEQ multiplex PCR, lists solely in-frame clones and lacks some. The sample lists over 200,000 clones, approximately 90% occurring once. Germline CDR1 MGHRA, CDR2 YSYEKL. V shed 5 bases and J shed 1 base, with 16 bases lying between them. The CDR3 covers 16 residues. Sequenced input: peripheral blood. The TCR originated in a man in his sixties who had recovered from COVID-19. This chain links TRBV4-1 with TRBJ2-3; D perhaps matches TRBD2 (6 bases). The CDR3: CASSLERASGTDTQYF. The CDR3 DNA reads as TGCGCCAGCAGCTTGGAAAGGGCTAGCGGCACAGATACGCAGTATTTT.